These 7 T cell receptor beta chains share one sample of origin, sequenced in a study of T-cell memory formation after mild COVID-19 (dated by TCRdb to about 2021). Receptor amplification or capture employed 5' RACE. The sequencer was an Illumina NovaSeq 6000. TCRdb's own reprocessing of the public reads used fastp at Q25 and MiXCR and kept productive beta chains. Each CDR3 protein appears once, grouped with its most common genes and DNA. The sample contains about 88,000 distinct CDR3 sequences, approximately 25% of them found a single time. The top ten clonotypes cover roughly 41% of the sample. Source material: PBMCs or a T cell subset sorted from them (not recorded which). The receptors originated from a man between 18 and 35 years old who had mild COVID-19 (a few samples of this study predate the infection). The sample titles of this study are shuffled in the database, so cell type and time point are left out; the donor was told from shared clones.

The chain couples TRBV9 to TRBJ2-2; perhaps TRBD2 as D (5 bases). Germline loops: CDR1 SGDLS, CDR2 YYNGEE. CDR3 length equals 18 residues. V was clipped by 4 bases and J by 0 bases, with 19 bases between them. CDR3 coding DNA: TGTGCCAGCAGCCGATGGGCTAGCTCAATACCGAACACCGGGGAGCTGTTTTTT. This encodes CASSRWASSIPNTGELFF.

CDR3 loop: CASSQSVTWVSEQYF. DNA of the CDR3: TGTGCCAGCAGCCAGTCGGTTACATGGGTTTCCGAGCAGTACTTC. The rearrangement links TRBV14 to TRBJ2-7; D not resolved. V was clipped by 3 bases and J by 6 bases, with 18 bases between them. CDR1 SGHDN and CDR2 FVKESK come from the germline V gene. The CDR3 consists of 15 residues.

The chain combines TRBV4-3 with TRBJ1-2; D is unresolved. The V end was cut by 0 bases, the J end by 2 bases, with 13 bases between. Germline values: CDR1 LGHNA, CDR2 YSLEER. The CDR3 length is 16 residues. The CDR3 nucleotides are TGCGCCAGCAGCCAAGATCGGTGGCAGCTAAACTATGGCTACACCTTC. Its translation is CASSQDRWQLNYGYTF.

V usage is TRBV15 and J usage is TRBJ1-4; TRBD1 matches 9 bases. The CDR3 is made up of 15 amino acids. The germline gives CDR1 LNHNV, CDR2 YYDKDF (reference sequence). V lost 4 bases to trimming and J lost 8 bases; unmatched junction nucleotides: 8. The DNA of the CDR3 is TGTGCCACCAGCACTGGACAGGGGATAGGGGAAAAACTGTTTTTT. Its protein is CATSTGQGIGEKLFF.

This clonotype was counted only a few times. The V and J genes are TRBV20-1 and TRBJ2-7; D gene ambiguous. Looked up from germline, CDR1 is DFQATT and CDR2 is SNEGSKA (reference sequence). The CDR3 has 13 amino acids. The V gene lost 1 base and the J gene lost 2 bases, with 9 bases spanning the gap. The CDR3 protein is CSARAGYPYEQYV. The CDR3, as DNA: TGCAGTGCTAGAGCCGGATACCCCTACGAGCAGTACGTC.

This clonotype has more than one count but fewer than ten. This rearrangement joins TRBV7-2 to TRBJ2-5, with D possibly TRBD1 on 5 matching bases. This CDR3 contains 14 residues. V was trimmed by 3 bases and J by 4 bases, leaving 12 bases between them. CDR1 is SGHTA, CDR2 FQGNSA, per germline. DNA for the CDR3: TGTGCCAGCAGCTTCGGTCAGGGTGGAGAGACCCAGTACTTC. The encoded protein is CASSFGQGGETQYF.

This clonotype was detected only a few times. The chain combines TRBV27 with TRBJ1-2; D unresolved. V lost 3 bases and J 3 bases, leaving 8 bases between the germline ends. Germline V gene sequence: CDR1 MNHEY, CDR2 SMNVEV (reference sequence). This CDR3 has 13 residues. For the CDR3, the DNA is TGTGCCAGCAGTTTGAACAGCCACTATGGCTACACCTTC. Protein: CASSLNSHYGYTF.